The clone carrying this TCR beta chain has ten or more counts. The sample originates from a study of identical twins. V lost 1 base and J lost 3; bases outside the gene matches: 9. This CDR3 spans 16 amino acids. CDR1 and CDR2 from the germline V gene are SGDLS and YYNGEE. TCRdb re-analysed the 5' RACE reads in MiXCR, keeping a single row per CDR3 protein. This sample has 550,000 to 800,000 distinct CDR3 sequences, with roughly 7.1% found just once. Another study also made use of these data, one on yellow fever vaccine responses in identical twins.

The chain recombines TRBV9 with TRBJ2-7; 8 positions agree with TRBD2. The sequenced sample was PBMCs. The TCR sequence derives from a young woman in good health. The CDR3 sequence is CASSVSGSVPVYEQYF. The DNA for the CDR3 is TGTGCCAGCAGCGTAAGCGGGAGCGTCCCGGTCTACGAGCAGTACTTC.